This record covers a single TCR beta chain. Its antigen remains unknown. These data originate in a study of regulatory T cells. Study outcomes and limitations: Shannon entropy was nonsignificantly lower in patient CD8+ T cells than control CD8+ cells. In patients, unique TRB V-J pairs were restricted and V/J usage skewed, especially in Tregs.

V shed 11 bases and J 5 bases; nucleotides not matched to a gene: 17. This CDR3 is 15 amino acids long. The germline CDR1 and CDR2 sequences are SEHNR and FQNEAQ (reference sequence). Primers: 52 TRBV forward and 13 TRBJ reverse. TCRdb keeps only in-frame clones here, not all; method: immunoSEQ multiplex PCR. The sample has roughly 15,000 clones, 92% seen once. The clonotype originates from a young adult with CD3G deficiency. The sample comprised CD8+ T cells sorted from blood. The chain joins TRBV7-9 to TRBJ1-2; 7 bases fit TRBD1. This CDR3 is CAATSQDRPLYGYTF. The CDR3 DNA sequence: TGTGCCGCCACCTCCCAGGACAGGCCCTTGTATGGCTACACCTTC.